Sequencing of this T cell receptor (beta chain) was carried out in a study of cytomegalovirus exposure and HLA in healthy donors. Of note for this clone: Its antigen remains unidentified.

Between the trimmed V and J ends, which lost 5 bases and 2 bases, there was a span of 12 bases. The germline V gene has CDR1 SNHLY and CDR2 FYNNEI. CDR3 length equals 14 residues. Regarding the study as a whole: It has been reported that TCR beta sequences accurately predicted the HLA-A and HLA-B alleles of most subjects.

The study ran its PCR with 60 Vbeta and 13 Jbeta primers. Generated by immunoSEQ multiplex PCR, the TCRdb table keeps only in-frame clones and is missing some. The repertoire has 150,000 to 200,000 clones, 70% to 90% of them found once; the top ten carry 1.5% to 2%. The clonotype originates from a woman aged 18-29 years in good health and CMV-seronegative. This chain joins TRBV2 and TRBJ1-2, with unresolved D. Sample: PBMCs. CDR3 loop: CASSIRTGNYGYTF. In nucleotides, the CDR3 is TGTGCCAGCAGTATAAGGACGGGAAACTATGGCTACACCTTC.